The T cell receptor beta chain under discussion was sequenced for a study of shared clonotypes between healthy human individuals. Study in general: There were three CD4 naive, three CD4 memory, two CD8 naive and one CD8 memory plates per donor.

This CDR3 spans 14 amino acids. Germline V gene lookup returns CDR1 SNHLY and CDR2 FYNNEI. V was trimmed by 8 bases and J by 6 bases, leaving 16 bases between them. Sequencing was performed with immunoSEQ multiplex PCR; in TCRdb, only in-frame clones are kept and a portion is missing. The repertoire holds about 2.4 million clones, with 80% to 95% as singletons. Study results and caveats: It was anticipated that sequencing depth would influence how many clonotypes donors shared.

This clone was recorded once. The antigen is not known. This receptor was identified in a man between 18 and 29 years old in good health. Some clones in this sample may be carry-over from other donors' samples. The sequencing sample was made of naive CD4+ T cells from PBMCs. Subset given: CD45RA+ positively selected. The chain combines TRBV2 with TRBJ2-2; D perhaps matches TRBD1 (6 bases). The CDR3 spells CASLSQGGPGELFF. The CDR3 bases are TGTGCCAGCCTAAGCCAAGGGGGACCCGGGGAGCTGTTTTTT.